This is a list of T cell receptor beta chains from one sample in a study of control samples from healthy donors and cancer patients. TCRdb keeps only in-frame clones here, not all; method: immunoSEQ multiplex PCR. The sample holds some 120,000 clones, 75% to 90% seen once. Sequenced sample: PBMCs. These TCRs come from a woman in her forties or fifties with colorectal cancer. The CDR3 runs from the conserved cysteine through the conserved F or W. Each record gives: V gene, clone size, D gene, J gene, CDR3 DNA, CDR3 protein. The D gene is left open where the match is weak. Size values are once, few and many counts, or a class for expanded clones, and some rows have none.

v_gene: TRBV29-1; abundance: NA; d_gene: NA; j_gene: TRBJ2-1; CDR3nt: TGCAGCGTTGAAGTGACGGGCCATGAGCAGTTCTTC; CDR3aa: CSVEVTGHEQFF
v_gene: TRBV2; abundance: once; d_gene: NA; j_gene: TRBJ2-5; CDR3nt: TGTGCCAGCAGTGTTACGGAGACCCAGTACTTC; CDR3aa: CASSVTETQYF
v_gene: TRBV13; abundance: once; d_gene: TRBD1; j_gene: TRBJ1-2; CDR3nt: TGTGCCAGCAGCCAGGGACAGGACAACTATGGCTACACCTTC; CDR3aa: CASSQGQDNYGYTF
v_gene: TRBV13; abundance: NA; d_gene: NA; j_gene: TRBJ2-4; CDR3nt: TGTGCCAGCAGCGCTATGGAGGGGGCTCAGTACTTC; CDR3aa: CASSAMEGAQYF
v_gene: TRBV2; abundance: NA; d_gene: TRBD2; j_gene: TRBJ2-1; CDR3nt: TGTGCCAGCCAACCGGGACTAGCGGTCCATGAGCAGTTCTTC; CDR3aa: CASQPGLAVHEQFF
v_gene: TRBV2; abundance: NA; d_gene: NA; j_gene: TRBJ2-2; CDR3nt: TGTGCCAGCAGTTTACCACCCGGGGAGCTGTTTTTT; CDR3aa: CASSLPPGELFF
v_gene: TRBV3-1/TRBV3-2; abundance: NA; d_gene: NA; j_gene: TRBJ2-6; CDR3nt: TGTGCCAGCAGCCACCCCCCGGTCTCTGGGGCCAACGTCCTGACTTTC; CDR3aa: CASSHPPVSGANVLTF
v_gene: TRBV6-5; abundance: NA; d_gene: TRBD1; j_gene: TRBJ1-2; CDR3nt: TGTGCCAGCAGTCATCAGGGGGCGGCTAACTATGGCTACACCTTC; CDR3aa: CASSHQGAANYGYTF
v_gene: TRBV9; abundance: NA; d_gene: TRBD1; j_gene: TRBJ2-7; CDR3nt: TGTGCCAGCAGCGCCGGGACAGACCCCCACGAGCAGTACTTC; CDR3aa: CASSAGTDPHEQYF
v_gene: TRBV6-1; abundance: NA; d_gene: NA; j_gene: TRBJ1-2; CDR3nt: TGTGCCAGCAGTGAATTGGATTCTCGCTATGGCTACACCTTC; CDR3aa: CASSELDSRYGYTF
v_gene: TRBV5-1; abundance: NA; d_gene: NA; j_gene: TRBJ1-1; CDR3nt: TGCGCCAGCAGCTTGGCTGGGATGAACACTGAAGCTTTCTTT; CDR3aa: CASSLAGMNTEAFF
v_gene: TRBV7-3; abundance: once; d_gene: NA; j_gene: TRBJ2-3; CDR3nt: TGTGCCAGCAGCTTAATGGGGGAAGTCACAGATACGCAGTATTTT; CDR3aa: CASSLMGEVTDTQYF
v_gene: TRBV28; abundance: NA; d_gene: TRBD1; j_gene: TRBJ1-1; CDR3nt: TGTGCCAGCAGATCGGACAGGGTGTCTGCTGAAGCTTTCTTT; CDR3aa: CASRSDRVSAEAFF
v_gene: TRBV9; abundance: NA; d_gene: TRBD2; j_gene: TRBJ2-1; CDR3nt: TGTGCCAGCAGCGTAGTGCTAGCGGGGAATGAGCAGTTCTTC; CDR3aa: CASSVVLAGNEQFF
v_gene: TRBV10-2; abundance: once; d_gene: NA; j_gene: TRBJ1-6; CDR3nt: TGCGCCACCTCCCGAGGGGTGGAGGGTAATTCACCCCTCCACTTT; CDR3aa: CATSRGVEGNSPLHF
v_gene: TRBV12-5; abundance: NA; d_gene: NA; j_gene: TRBJ2-7; CDR3nt: TGTGCTAGTGGTGGGACTGCTAGCTCCTACGAGCAGTACTTC; CDR3aa: CASGGTASSYEQYF
v_gene: TRBV4-1; abundance: NA; d_gene: TRBD1; j_gene: TRBJ2-5; CDR3nt: TGCGCCAGCAGCCTACCGACAGGGGTGACAGTAGAGACCCAGTACTTC; CDR3aa: CASSLPTGVTVETQYF
v_gene: TRBV5-1; abundance: NA; d_gene: NA; j_gene: TRBJ1-2; CDR3nt: TGCGCCAGCAGCTTGGGAGGTTTTATTGGCTACACCTTC; CDR3aa: CASSLGGFIGYTF
v_gene: TRBV7-9; abundance: NA; d_gene: NA; j_gene: TRBJ1-3; CDR3nt: TGTGCCAGCAGCTTAGATGGGGGAAACACCATATATTTT; CDR3aa: CASSLDGGNTIYF